This T cell receptor beta chain is from a study of blood T cell repertoires in COVID-19. The authors' processing: Amplification with reference gene primers provided the estimates of nucleated cell counts. Profiling relied on immunoSEQ multiplex PCR, and the TCRdb table lists in-frame clones only, not all of them. V, J and clone size are taken as reported in that table, and D and trimming were inferred from the DNA itself. The sample includes about 270,000 clones, 70% to 90% of them seen just once. The germline CDR1 and CDR2 sequences are SGHAT and FQNNGV. The CDR3 totals 13 residues. Trimming took off 1 base at V and 5 bases at J, with 9 bases between the two ends.

The specimen sequenced was PBMCs or T cells enriched from blood (not recorded which). The TCR sequence derives from a woman between 35 and 50 years old with acute COVID-19. The genes are TRBV11-2 and TRBJ2-7; no clear D. The CDR3 DNA follows: TGTGCCAGCAGCTTAGGCCCCCCGGACGAGCAGTACTTC. Amino acids: CASSLGPPDEQYF.